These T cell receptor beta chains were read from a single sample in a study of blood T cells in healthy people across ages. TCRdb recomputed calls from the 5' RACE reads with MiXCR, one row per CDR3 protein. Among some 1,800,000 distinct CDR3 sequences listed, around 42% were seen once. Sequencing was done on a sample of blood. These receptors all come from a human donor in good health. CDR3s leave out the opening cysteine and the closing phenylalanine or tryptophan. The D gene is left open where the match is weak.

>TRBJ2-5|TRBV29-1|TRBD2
SVLWGGSETQY
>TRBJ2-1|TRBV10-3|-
AVSEDGKISYNEQF
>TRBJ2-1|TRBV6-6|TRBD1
ASSSPGTAYNEQF
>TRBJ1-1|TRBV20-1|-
SARDLAAF
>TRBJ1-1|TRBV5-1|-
ASSLGDFNTEAF
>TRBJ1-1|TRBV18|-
AGSPAVGDTEAF
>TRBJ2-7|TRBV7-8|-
ASSFGGLLTYEQY
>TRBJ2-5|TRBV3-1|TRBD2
ASSHHGTRGYGETQY
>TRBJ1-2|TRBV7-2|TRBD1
ASSTTGRSGYT
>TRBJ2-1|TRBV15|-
ATSRDRLAGPNEQF
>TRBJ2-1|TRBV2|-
ASRARILYNEQF
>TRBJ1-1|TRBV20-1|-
SAREGSLHTEAF
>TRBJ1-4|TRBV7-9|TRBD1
ASSTGQTTNEKLF
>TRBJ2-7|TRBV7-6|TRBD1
ASSLETGEPYEQY
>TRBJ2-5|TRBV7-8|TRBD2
ASSLIASGGQWQETQY
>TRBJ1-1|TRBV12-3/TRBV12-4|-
ASSHSDRLSNTEAF
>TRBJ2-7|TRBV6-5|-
ASRSPGLSMGEQY
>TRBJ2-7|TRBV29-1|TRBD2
SAGTRTSGGDEQY
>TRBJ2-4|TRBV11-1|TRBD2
ASSFGRGNIQY
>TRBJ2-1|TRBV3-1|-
ASSQDGWGRDNEQF
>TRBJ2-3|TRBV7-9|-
ASIDRQGRGTQY
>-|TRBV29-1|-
SVKGSGEQY
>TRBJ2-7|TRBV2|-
ASSPGMIYEQY
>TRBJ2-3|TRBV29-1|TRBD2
GVKWEGTGATQY
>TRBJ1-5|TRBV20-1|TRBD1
SVSGRGRNQPQH
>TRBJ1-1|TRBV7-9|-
ASSFNQGNEAF
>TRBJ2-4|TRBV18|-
ASSLDNIQY
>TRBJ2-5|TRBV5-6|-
ASSPEGENDQY
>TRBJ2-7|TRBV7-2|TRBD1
ASSKTGGAYYEQY
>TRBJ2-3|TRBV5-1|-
ASSFSGLTDTQY
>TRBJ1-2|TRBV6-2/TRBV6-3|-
ASSYRVYDYT
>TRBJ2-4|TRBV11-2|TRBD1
ASSLGTGAKNIQY
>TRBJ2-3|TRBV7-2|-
ASSFSTGVRYTQY
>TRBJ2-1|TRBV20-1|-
SARSRTGSSKVNEQF